This TCR beta chain is from a study of T cells in Graves' hyperthyroidism and ophthalmopathy. This clonotype has at least ten counts. The CDR3 regions of TCR beta were amplified from RNA transcripts. The HTBI primer set served for first-round RT-PCR of the TCR CDR3. TCRdb used MiXCR to reprocess the multiplex PCR reads, holding one entry per CDR3 protein. The data contain some 490,000 distinct CDR3 sequences, approximately 23% of them seen just once; the ten biggest clones take up around 50%. Each diagnosis drew on symptoms, thyroxine, TRAb, thyroid ultrasound and orbital computed tomography findings. The V and J ends lost 4 bases and 5 bases respectively, with 14 bases between them. Germline values: CDR1 SNHLY, CDR2 FYNNEI. The CDR3 covers 14 residues.

The V gene is TRBV2, the J gene TRBJ1-1, with D possibly being TRBD1 (6 bases). The sample consisted of blood. This clonotype was sampled from a woman in her 70s with Graves' ophthalmopathy. The CDR3 reads CASSVGGTLTEAFF. The DNA of the CDR3 is TGTGCCAGCAGTGTGGGGGGGACACTTACTGAAGCTTTCTTT.